A single sample gave rise to the 23 T cell receptor beta chains below, sequenced in a study of response to subunit inactivated influenza vaccine. TCRdb analysed the RT-PCR reads with MiXCR anew, one entry per CDR3 protein. This table holds some 540,000 distinct CDR3 sequences, approximately 20% found once. The sample was also linked to a second study, of T cells expressing NK-cell markers. That work states: In generating TCR beta cDNA, 5'RACE template switching with UMIs was used.

The specimen was CD4+ T cells sorted from PBMCs, collected 11 to 12 days after vaccination. Every receptor here comes from a man over 45 who received an inactivated influenza vaccine.

In its sample, this clonotype was seen a few times. V and J are TRBV4-3 and TRBJ2-3; D possibly corresponds to TRBD2 (5 bases). Trimming left V 4 bases short and J 1 base short, with 12 bases between. Germline assignment: CDR1 LGHNA and CDR2 YSLEER. The CDR3 covers 15 residues. DNA for the CDR3: TGCGCCAGCAGCCCTGACTACTCGCGCACAGATACGCAGTATTTT. Translating gives CASSPDYSRTDTQYF.

J is TRBJ1-2 and V is TRBV9, with 10 bases that match TRBD1. J gave up 2 bases and V 3 bases, and 4 bases lay outside the gene matches. This CDR3 has 15 amino acids. Germline V gene lookup returns CDR1 SGDLS and CDR2 YYNGEE. In nucleotides, the CDR3 is TGTGCCAGCAGCGCCGGACAGGGGGAAAACTATGGCTACACCTTC. Its protein is CASSAGQGENYGYTF.

This clonotype was detected only a few times. CDR3 coding DNA: TGTGCCAGCAGCAACCTAAATGAGCAGTTCTTC. Amino acid sequence: CASSNLNEQFF. This chain joins TRBV7-2 and TRBJ2-1; D is unresolved. Germline values: CDR1 SGHTA, CDR2 FQGNSA. V lost 5 bases, J lost 7 bases, and 6 bases lay in between. The length of the CDR3 is 11 residues. Using reference TRBV7-2 and TRBJ2-1 for the parts outside the CDR3, the full variable domain is GAGVSQSPSNKVTEKGKDVELRCDPISGHTALYWYRQSLGQGLEFLIYFQGNSAPDKSGLPSDRFSAERTGGSVSTLTIQRTQQEDSAVYLCASSNLNEQFFGPGTRLTVL.

A few counts support this clonotype. V usage is TRBV4-1 and J usage is TRBJ2-1, with D unresolved. The CDR3 sequence is 13 residues long. Germline lookup yields CDR1 MGHRA and CDR2 YSYEKL. Trimming pared 4 bases from V and 7 bases from J, leaving 11 bases between. The CDR3, as DNA: TGCGCCAGCAGCCGCCCCCCGGTGAATGAGCAGTTCTTC. It codes for CASSRPPVNEQFF.

This clonotype was counted only a few times. Here the CDR3 reads CASTTRQGSYEQYF. CDR3 DNA sequence: TGTGCCAGCACTACACGACAGGGGTCTTACGAGCAGTACTTC. The genes are TRBV6-2 or TRBV6-3 and TRBJ2-7, with 8 bases aligning to TRBD1. The CDR3 has 14 amino acids. V lost 7 bases and J lost 4; bases outside the gene matches: 9. The germline V gene encodes CDR1 MNHEY and CDR2 SVGEGT.

The genes are TRBV20-1 and TRBJ2-7; 7 nucleotides agree with TRBD1. Germline V gene sequence: CDR1 DFQATT, CDR2 SNEGSKA (reference sequence). The CDR3 contains 16 residues. V trimming: 0 bases; J trimming: 2 bases; junction bases outside the gene matches: 10. This CDR3 is CSARDITGVKAYEQYF. CDR3 nucleotides: TGCAGTGCTAGAGATATAACAGGGGTAAAAGCCTACGAGCAGTACTTC.

The chain carries TRBV12-3 or TRBV12-4 and TRBJ2-7; no clear D. This CDR3 spans 11 amino acids. Trimming pared 3 bases from V and 7 bases from J, leaving 7 bases between. CDR3 nucleotides: TGTGCCAGCAGTTTTTACCAAGAGCAGTACTTC. It codes for CASSFYQEQYF.

Here the CDR3 DNA reads TGTGCCTGGACAGGGTGGGGCACTGAAGCTTTCTTT. Residues: CAWTGWGTEAFF. The J gene is TRBJ1-1, the V gene TRBV30, with D possibly TRBD1 on 5 matching bases. Germline CDR1 reads GTSNPN; CDR2 reads SVGIG (reference sequence). The CDR3 is made up of 12 amino acids. Trimming left V 4 bases short and J 4 bases short, with 10 bases between.

The chain is built from TRBV10-2 and TRBJ1-1, with D tentatively TRBD1 (6 bases). The germline V gene has CDR1 WSHSY and CDR2 SAAADI. V was shortened by 6 bases and J by 2 bases, with 13 bases between the two germline ends. The CDR3 sequence is 14 residues long. DNA of the CDR3: TGCGCCAGCAGGAGGGGGGGGGGAAACACTGAAGCTTTCTTT. The encoded protein is CASRRGGGNTEAFF.

The chain is built from TRBV4-1 and TRBJ2-7; D gene ambiguous. V was cut by 0 bases and J by 7 bases, with 16 bases left in between. Per germline, CDR1 MGHRA and CDR2 YSYEKL. This CDR3 comprises 15 residues. In DNA, the CDR3 is TGCGCCAGCAGCCAAGATTTGACCTTTCCTGGAGAGCAGTACTTC. Its protein is CASSQDLTFPGEQYF.

The sample holds a few counts of this clonotype. The gene calls are TRBV20-1 and TRBJ1-5, with a tentative D call TRBD1 (5 bases). CDR3 length equals 14 residues. Germline CDR1 is DFQATT and CDR2 is SNEGSKA (reference sequence). Trimming cost V 0 bases and J 9 bases, with 15 bases left between them. The chain's CDR3 is CSARDFGGGSPQHF. As DNA, the CDR3 is TGCAGTGCTAGAGATTTCGGGGGAGGTTCGCCCCAGCATTTT.

The chain recombines TRBV6-2 or TRBV6-3 with TRBJ2-1; 8 nucleotides line up with TRBD2. The CDR3 consists of 16 residues. From germline, CDR1 is MNHEY and CDR2 SVGEGT. V lost 0 bases to trimming and J lost 4 bases; unmatched junction nucleotides: 5. CDR3 protein: CASSYSRGGSYNEQFF. CDR3 sequence (DNA): TGTGCCAGCAGTTACTCTCGCGGGGGGTCTTACAATGAGCAGTTCTTC.

This clonotype was recorded many times. The V call is TRBV28, the J call TRBJ2-7; TRBD1 agrees at 8 bases. The germline gives CDR1 MDHEN, CDR2 SYDVKM. The CDR3 contains 17 residues. Trimming at V came to 3 bases and at J to 2 bases, leaving 12 bases not matched to a gene. The chain's CDR3 is CASSLMQTGVRTYEQYF. The DNA for the CDR3 is TGTGCCAGCAGTTTGATGCAGACAGGGGTTCGAACCTACGAGCAGTACTTC.

This clonotype turned up a few times. V gene TRBV6-5 combines with J gene TRBJ1-6; unclear D gene. V was pared by 2 bases and J by 0 bases, with 8 bases between. CDR3 length: 16 amino acids. Germline CDR1 is MNHEY and CDR2 is SVGAGI. As DNA, the CDR3 is TGTGCCAGCAGTTACGTGTTGGGCTCCTATAATTCACCCCTCCACTTT. Amino acid sequence: CASSYVLGSYNSPLHF.

The chain uses TRBV7-2 and TRBJ2-5; 13 bases agree with TRBD2. This CDR3 is built from 16 residues. Germline CDR1 and CDR2: SGHTA and FQGNSA. J was trimmed by 6 bases and V by 1 base; bases with no gene match: 5. CDR3 DNA: TGTGCCAGCAGCTTAGTGGGGACTAGCGGGGTGAAGACCCAGTACTTC. Translation gives CASSLVGTSGVKTQYF.

This clonotype was seen a handful of times. The chain links TRBV5-1 to TRBJ2-3; the match to TRBD1 covers 10 bases. Germline CDR1 reads SGHRS; CDR2 reads YFSETQ. Losses at the gene ends were 3 bases for V and 1 base for J; bases not matched to a gene: 5. The CDR3 totals 16 residues. The DNA for the CDR3 is TGCGCCAGCAGCTGGGGGACAGGGGACGGCACAGATACGCAGTATTTT. It specifies CASSWGTGDGTDTQYF.

This clonotype was picked up a small number of times. The chain couples TRBV20-1 to TRBJ1-1, with D unresolved. The CDR3 extends over 16 amino acids. Between the trimmed V and J ends, which lost 0 bases and 2 bases, there was a span of 16 bases. Germline assignment: CDR1 DFQATT and CDR2 SNEGSKA (reference sequence). In nucleotides, the CDR3 is TGCAGTGCTAGAGATCCTCGGGGTTCCCTCAACACTGAAGCTTTCTTT. Translation gives CSARDPRGSLNTEAFF.

The rearrangement links TRBV9 to TRBJ2-5; 8 bases match TRBD2. From germline, CDR1 is SGDLS and CDR2 YYNGEE. The J segment lost 0 bases and the V segment lost 4 bases, leaving 5 bases of the junction unmatched. The CDR3 totals 15 residues. The CDR3 region has the DNA TGTGCCAGCAGCCCGGGCGGGGGGTACCAAGAGACCCAGTACTTC. Translating it yields CASSPGGGYQETQYF.

This chain joins TRBV7-2 and TRBJ2-1; D unclear. Trimming left V 5 bases short and J 9 bases short, with 17 bases between. This CDR3 region has 14 residues. Germline V CDR1 and CDR2: SGHTA, FQGNSA. CDR3 sequence: CASSPPRPTGEQFF. The CDR3 coding sequence is TGTGCCAGCAGCCCACCTCGACCCACCGGTGAGCAGTTCTTC.

J is TRBJ2-2 and V is TRBV20-1; D is uncertain. Looked up from germline, CDR1 is DFQATT and CDR2 is SNEGSKA (reference sequence). V lost 3 bases, J lost 4 bases, and 9 bases lay in between. There are 13 residues in the CDR3. The CDR3 protein is CSASGLSTGELFF. CDR3 bases: TGCAGTGCTAGTGGATTATCCACCGGGGAGCTGTTTTTT.

As concerns this clonotype: As the CDR3 is not closed by the conserved phenylalanine or tryptophan, this likely results from a read error. This chain connects TRBV7-9 to TRBJ2-1, with 11 nucleotides matching TRBD2. Per germline, CDR1 SEHNR and CDR2 FQNEAQ (reference sequence). V lost 2 bases, J lost 4 bases, and 1 base stayed unmatched. The CDR3 is 15 residues long. The DNA of the CDR3 is TGTGCCAGCAGCTTAACTAGCGGGGGATACAATGAGCAGTTCTTA. This encodes CASSLTSGGYNEQFL.

A few counts support this clonotype. The chain links TRBV10-3 to TRBJ2-1; no firm D call. Trimming left V 6 bases short and J 9 bases short, with 12 bases between. This CDR3 has 12 amino acids. The germline V gene encodes CDR1 ENHRY and CDR2 SYGVKD. CDR3 protein: CAISEPALEQFF. The CDR3 DNA reads TGTGCCATCAGCGAGCCCGCGCTTGAGCAGTTCTTC.

This clonotype turned up a few times. The chain couples TRBV6-2 or TRBV6-3 to TRBJ2-4, with D unresolved. CDR3 size: 15 residues. Germline V gives CDR1 MNHEY, CDR2 SVGEGT. V lost 7 bases to trimming and J lost 1 base, with 14 bases between them. The CDR3 DNA reads TGTGCCAGCAAGGAGCGTCCGGTGGCCAAAAACATTCAGTACTTC. Translating it yields CASKERPVAKNIQYF.